Below, one T cell receptor (beta chain) is given with its context. Its antigen is undetermined. This sample was taken from a study of brain T cells in children with intractable seizures. Germline V CDR1 and CDR2: SGDLS, YYNGEE. V was shortened by 3 bases and J by 2 bases, with 12 bases between the two germline ends. CDR3 size: 16 residues. Study results and limitations: Clones missing pre-surgery may reflect undersampling of that blood sample. Only CDR3 sequence similarity suggested viral specificity, without known HCMV serostatus.

The sequenced cases were selected for having the highest brain T cell transcript signatures. The method was immunoSEQ multiplex PCR; TCRdb's version includes in-frame clones alone and lacks a portion of them. This table has about 64,000 clones, 90% to 96% appearing once. The TCR comes from a boy in the first two years of life with focal cortical dysplasia and intractable seizures. This specimen consisted of peripheral blood, obtained at surgery. The chain has TRBV9 and TRBJ2-6; tentatively, D is TRBD2 (5 bases). The CDR3 sequence is CASSDGELAGANVLTF. CDR3 nucleotide sequence: TGTGCCAGCAGCGATGGGGAGCTGGCTGGGGCCAACGTCCTGACTTTC.